The present entry profiles one T cell receptor (beta chain) with its context. Its antigen is as yet unknown. This CDR3 is built from 13 residues. Trimming took 3 bases from V and 5 from J, leaving 11 bases between them. The V gene's germline CDR1 is SGHTA and CDR2 FQGTGA. The data were produced by immunoSEQ multiplex PCR, yet TCRdb's version contains in-frame clones alone and is incomplete. The repertoire consists of approximately 87,000 clones, with under 95% occurring once and the leading ten covering under 4%. The sample is drawn from a study of OX40 agonist ivuxolimab in advanced cancers. The study's findings and limits: Among T cells, CD8+ cells averaged more expanded clones than CD4+ cells.

The sequence came from an adult with an advanced solid tumor such as melanoma, head and neck, liver or kidney cancer. This rearrangement joins TRBV7-3 to TRBJ2-7; perhaps TRBD2 as D (5 bases). Material: CD4+ or CD8+ T cells sorted from blood, obtained in a trial of the OX40 agonist ivuxolimab. CDR3 in DNA: TGTGCCAGCAGCTTGGGCGGGTTCGACGAGCAGTACTTC. Encoded protein: CASSLGGFDEQYF.